Each of the 10 T cell receptor beta chains below was sequenced from the same sample in a study of shared clonotypes between healthy human individuals. Sequencing used immunoSEQ multiplex PCR; TCRdb keeps in-frame clones, though not all of them. The sample includes approximately 1.5 million clones, approximately 98.5% seen only once; the top ten take approximately 0.4%. The specimen sequenced was naive CD4+ T cells sorted from blood. The sample's subset: CD45RA+ positively selected. These receptor sequences come from a man aged 25-45 years in good health.

This clone was found once. This chain uses TRBV5-1 with TRBJ1-2, with 9 nucleotides matching TRBD1. The CDR3 covers 14 residues. The J segment lost 8 bases and the V segment lost 4 bases, leaving 9 bases of the junction unmatched. Germline loops: CDR1 SGHRS, CDR2 YFSETQ. In DNA form, the CDR3 reads TGCGCCAGCAGCCCCGACGACAGGGGGTACGGCTACACCTTC. It translates to CASSPDDRGYGYTF.

The J gene is TRBJ1-1, the V gene TRBV6-5; D gene ambiguous. This CDR3 has 13 residues. V was trimmed by 6 bases and J by 7 bases, leaving 15 bases between them. Germline CDR1 is MNHEY and CDR2 is SVGAGI. The CDR3 DNA follows: TGTGCCAGCAGACCCTCCGGAGCTTTTGAAGCTTTCTTT. Protein: CASRPSGAFEAFF.

The chain has TRBV5-1 and TRBJ1-1, with a tentative D call TRBD1 (5 bases). V lost 3 bases to trimming and J lost 3 bases, with 9 bases between them. This CDR3 contains 13 residues. Germline V gene sequence: CDR1 SGHRS, CDR2 YFSETQ. CDR3 nucleotides: TGCGCCAGCAGCTATGGAGGGGACACTGAAGCTTTCTTT. Protein product: CASSYGGDTEAFF.

J is TRBJ1-1 and V is TRBV7-6; the D is unclear. CDR1 SGHVS and CDR2 FNYEAQ come from the germline V gene. CDR3 length: 14 residues. V was pared by 4 bases and J by 0 bases, with 9 bases between. In nucleotides, the CDR3 is TGTGCCAGCAGCTCCGGGCCTATGAACACTGAAGCTTTCTTT. This sequence encodes CASSSGPMNTEAFF.

The chain has TRBV6-1 and TRBJ2-3, with D possibly matching TRBD1 (5 bases). Germline CDR1 and CDR2: MNHNS and SASEGT. Trimming pared 2 bases from V and 1 base from J, leaving 10 bases between. CDR3 length: 15 amino acids. The CDR3 is CASSERTFGTDTQYF. Here the CDR3 DNA reads TGTGCCAGCAGTGAAAGGACATTCGGCACAGATACGCAGTATTTT.

Points on this clone: The identical CDR3 is also encoded by other nucleotide sequences in the sample. The rearrangement joins TRBV7-9 to TRBJ1-5; D may be TRBD1 (6 bases). Germline V gene lookup returns CDR1 SEHNR and CDR2 FQNEAQ (reference sequence). There are 13 residues in the CDR3. Trimming shortened V by 4 bases and J by 4 bases, and 8 bases separated the two germline ends. The CDR3 here is CASSSQGNQPQHF. The DNA of the CDR3 is TGTGCCAGCAGCTCACAGGGTAATCAGCCCCAGCATTTT.

The genes are TRBV10-2 and TRBJ2-7; D tentatively reads TRBD1 or TRBD2 (5 bases each). The CDR3 runs 12 residues. The V gene's germline CDR1 is WSHSY and CDR2 SAAADI. Trimming took 11 bases from V and 7 from J, leaving 18 bases between them. CDR3 bases: TGCGCCGTCGGGACCCTCACGGGGGAGCAGTACTTC. Amino acid sequence: CAVGTLTGEQYF.

This clone was detected only once. The V and J genes are TRBV28 and TRBJ2-3, with D maybe TRBD1 (6 bases). Germline-derived CDR1 and CDR2 are MDHEN and SYDVKM. The CDR3 is made up of 17 amino acids. The V gene lost 5 bases and the J gene lost 2 bases, with 20 bases spanning the gap. For the CDR3, the DNA is TGTGCCAGCAGTCCGCCAAACAGGGTGGGTGTCACAGATACGCAGTATTTT. Translation: CASSPPNRVGVTDTQYF.

The chain combines TRBV5-1 with TRBJ1-3, with D possibly being TRBD1 (6 bases). This CDR3 is 15 amino acids long. V was shortened by 4 bases and J by 0 bases, with 11 bases between the two germline ends. In germline, CDR1 is SGHRS, CDR2 YFSETQ. CDR3 protein: CASSPTGPSGNTIYF. CDR3 coding DNA: TGCGCCAGCAGCCCTACAGGGCCCTCTGGAAACACCATATATTTT.

The chain is built from TRBV5-1 and TRBJ2-3; the D is unclear. The germline V and J ends were trimmed by 0 bases and 0 bases, with 8 bases remaining between them. This CDR3 is 15 amino acids long. CDR1 is SGHRS and CDR2 is YFSETQ in the germline V gene. CDR3 nucleotides: TGCGCCAGCAGCTTGGCCAGCAGAAGCACAGATACGCAGTATTTT. Translated, it gives CASSLASRSTDTQYF. The variable domain in full, with the rest retrieved from reference TRBV5-1 and TRBJ2-3, is KAGVTQTPRYLIKTRGQQVTLSCSPISGHRSVSWYQQTPGQGLQFLFEYFSETQRNKGNFPGRFSGRQFSNSRSEMNVSTLELGDSALYLCASSLASRSTDTQYFGPGTRLTVL.